The source of this TCR beta chain is a study of PD-1 blockade in mismatch repair-deficient tumors. About the study: All were previously treated, progressing patients with around eleven mismatch repair-deficient cancer types.

Trimming left V 1 base short and J 0 bases short, with 6 bases between. The CDR3 has 15 amino acids. Germline V CDR1 and CDR2: WNHNN, SYGVQD (reference sequence). Sequencing was performed with immunoSEQ multiplex PCR; in TCRdb, only in-frame clones are kept and a portion is missing. The sample records 56,000 or so clones, 65% to 85% being singletons. All patients were mismatch repair deficient, assessed by either PCR or immunohistochemistry. The TCR-sequenced patients were a few responders to pembrolizumab. The source of this sequence is an adult with mismatch repair-deficient cancer. Here the sequenced sample was peripheral blood, taken 20 weeks after starting pembrolizumab. The J gene is TRBJ1-4, the V gene TRBV10-1; no clear D gene. The CDR3 here is CASSEFVATNEKLFF. CDR3 bases: TGCGCCAGCAGTGAGTTTGTGGCAACTAATGAAAAACTGTTTTTT.